This T cell receptor beta chain was sequenced for a study of OX40 agonist ivuxolimab in advanced cancers. Study information: Patients with hepatocellular carcinoma, melanoma, renal cell or head and neck cancer made up the dose-escalation patients.

V lost 4 bases to trimming and J lost 3 bases, with 13 bases between them. The CDR3 is made up of 14 amino acids. The germline gives CDR1 SNHLY, CDR2 FYNNEI. Using immunoSEQ multiplex PCR, the repertoire was profiled, and TCRdb retains in-frame clones only, with some absent. The sample lists 70,000 to 85,000 clones, nearly 95% occurring once. The chain couples TRBV2 to TRBJ2-7; D unresolved. This clonotype originated in an adult with an advanced solid tumor such as melanoma, head and neck, liver or kidney cancer. The sample here was CD4+ or CD8+ T cells sorted from blood, taken in a trial of the OX40 agonist ivuxolimab. The CDR3: CASSGHIPIYEQYF. As DNA, the CDR3 is TGTGCCAGCAGTGGGCACATTCCGATCTACGAGCAGTACTTC.